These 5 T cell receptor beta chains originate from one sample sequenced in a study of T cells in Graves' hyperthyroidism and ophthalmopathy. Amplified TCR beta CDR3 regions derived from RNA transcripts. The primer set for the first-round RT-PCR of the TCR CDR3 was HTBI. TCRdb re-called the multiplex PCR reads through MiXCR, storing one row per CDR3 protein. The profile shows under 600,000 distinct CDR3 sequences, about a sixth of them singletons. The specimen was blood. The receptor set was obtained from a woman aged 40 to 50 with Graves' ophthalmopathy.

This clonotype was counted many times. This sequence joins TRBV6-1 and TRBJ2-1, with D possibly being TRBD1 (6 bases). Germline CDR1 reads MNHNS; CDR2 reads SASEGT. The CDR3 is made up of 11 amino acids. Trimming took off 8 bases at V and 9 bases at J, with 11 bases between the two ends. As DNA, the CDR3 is TGTGCCAGCCGGGACAAAAGTGAGCAGTTCTTC. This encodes CASRDKSEQFF.

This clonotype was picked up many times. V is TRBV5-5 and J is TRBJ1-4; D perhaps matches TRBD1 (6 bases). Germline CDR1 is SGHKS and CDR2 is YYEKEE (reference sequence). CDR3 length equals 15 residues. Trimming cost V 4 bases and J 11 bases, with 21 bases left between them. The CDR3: CASSISGGGLGKLFF. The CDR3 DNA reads TGTGCCAGCAGCATTTCAGGAGGGGGATTAGGGAAACTGTTTTTT. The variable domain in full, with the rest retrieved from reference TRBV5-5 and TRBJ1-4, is DAGVTQSPTHLIKTRGQQVTLRCSPISGHKSVSWYQQVLGQGPQFIFQYYEKEERGRGNFPDRFSARQFPNYSSELNVNALLLGDSALYLCASSISGGGLGKLFFGSGTQLSVL.

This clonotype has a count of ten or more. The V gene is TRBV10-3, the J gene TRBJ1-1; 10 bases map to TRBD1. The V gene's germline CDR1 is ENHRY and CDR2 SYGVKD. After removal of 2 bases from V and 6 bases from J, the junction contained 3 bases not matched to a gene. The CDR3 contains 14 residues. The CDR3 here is CAISEGTGVPEAFF. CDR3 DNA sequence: TGTGCCATCAGTGAGGGGACAGGGGTTCCTGAAGCTTTCTTT.

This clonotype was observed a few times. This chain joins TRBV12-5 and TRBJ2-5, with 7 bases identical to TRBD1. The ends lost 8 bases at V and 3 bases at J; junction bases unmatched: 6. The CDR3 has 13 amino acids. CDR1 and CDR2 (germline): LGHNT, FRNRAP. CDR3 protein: CASCDQGEETQYF. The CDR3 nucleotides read TGTGCTAGTTGCGATCAGGGGGAAGAGACCCAGTACTTC.

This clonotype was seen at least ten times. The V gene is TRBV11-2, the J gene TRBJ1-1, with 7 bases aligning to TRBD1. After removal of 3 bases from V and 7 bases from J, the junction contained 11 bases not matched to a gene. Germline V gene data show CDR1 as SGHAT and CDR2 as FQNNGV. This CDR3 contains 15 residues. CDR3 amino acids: CASSLLGGGQSEAFF. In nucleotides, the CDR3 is TGTGCCAGCAGCTTGCTAGGGGGGGGACAGAGTGAAGCTTTCTTT. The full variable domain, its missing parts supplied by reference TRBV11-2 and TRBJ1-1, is EAGVAQSPRYKIIEKRQSVAFWCNPISGHATLYWYQQILGQGPKLLIQFQNNGVVDDSQLPKDRFSAERLKGVDSTLKIQPAKLEDSAVYLCASSLLGGGQSEAFFGQGTRLTVV.